This T cell receptor beta chain was captured in a study of blood T cell repertoires in COVID-19. The protocol was immunoSEQ multiplex PCR, while the TCRdb copy is restricted to in-frame clones and leaves out a portion. The sample includes 150,000 to 200,000 clones, about 87% of them seen just once. The CDR3 runs 13 residues. The germline CDR1 and CDR2 sequences are SGHTS and YDEGEE. Trimming took 4 bases from V and 6 from J; bases not matched to a gene: 7. The clonotype comes from a woman between 50 and 59 years old with acute or convalescent COVID-19. The chain combines TRBV5-8 with TRBJ2-7, with TRBD2 matching 7 bases. The material sequenced was peripheral blood. The CDR3 DNA is TGTGCCAGCAGCACGCACTCGGGGGGCGAGCAGTACTTC. This encodes CASSTHSGGEQYF. The full variable domain, in which reference TRBV5-8 and TRBJ2-7 provide the parts outside the CDR3, is EAGVTQSPTHLIKTRGQQATLRCSPISGHTSVYWYQQALGLGLQFLLWYDEGEERNRGNFPPRFSGRQFPNYSSELNVNALELEDSALYLCASSTHSGGEQYFGPGTRLTVT.